This T cell receptor beta chain was identified in a study of immune evolution from preneoplasia to lung adenocarcinoma. The ends lost 6 bases at V and 7 bases at J; junction bases unmatched: 15. CDR3 length: 17 amino acids. Per germline, CDR1 MDHEN and CDR2 SYDVKM. TCRdb keeps only in-frame clones here, not all; method: immunoSEQ multiplex PCR. The sample lists thousands of clones, 65% to 90% occurring once. The chain employs TRBV28 and TRBJ1-2, with 12 bases that match TRBD1. The sequenced sample was FFPE invasive lung adenocarcinoma tissue. The source is a person aged 55 to 75 with lung adenocarcinoma. The CDR3 DNA sequence: TGTGCCAGCAGACCCGCGGGACAGGGGGCTATTTCGGCTGGCTACACCTTC. Protein: CASRPAGQGAISAGYTF.